Shown below are 5 T cell receptor beta chains from a single sample sequenced in a study of T cells expressing NK-cell markers. TCRdb re-called the 5' RACE reads; every CDR3 protein appears as one record, without DNA. The sample shows approximately 150,000 distinct CDR3 sequences, and around 20% sits with its ten largest clones. The specimen sequenced was blood T cells: a sorted CD56 or NKG2C T cell subset, CD4+ or CD8+ T cells, or bulk PBMC T cells (not recorded which). These receptors were taken from a woman aged 18 to 75 in good health.

This chain connects TRBV5-5 to TRBJ2-1; TCRdb's assignment of TRBD1 cannot be checked, as there is no DNA. This CDR3 is built from 13 residues. Germline V CDR1 and CDR2: SGHKS, YYEKEE (reference sequence). CDR3 sequence reads: CASSLGSGNEQFF.

The chain recombines TRBV3-1 with TRBJ1-1; TCRdb outputs TRBD1, but without DNA this stays unchecked. The CDR3 contains 15 residues. Germline CDR1 is LGHDT and CDR2 is YNNKEL (reference sequence). CDR3 sequence reads: CASSVLAGATTEAFF.

The chain uses TRBV7-3 and TRBJ2-1; TCRdb returns TRBD2, unconfirmable since there is no DNA. Germline V CDR1 and CDR2: SGHTA, FQGTGA. The CDR3 is 16 residues long. The CDR3 loop is CASSAETSGLGNEQFF.

The J gene is TRBJ2-7, the V gene TRBV20-1; TCRdb's D call, TRBD1, is unchecked because there is no DNA. Germline assignment: CDR1 DFQATT and CDR2 SNEGSKA (reference sequence). CDR3 length: 12 residues. The CDR3 here is CSAEDRPYEQYF.

This chain uses TRBV20-1 with TRBJ2-6; the TCRdb D gene call, TRBD2, has no DNA to confirm it. The length of the CDR3 is 17 residues. The germline CDR1 and CDR2 sequences are DFQATT and SNEGSKA (reference sequence). CDR3 sequence: CSAISGRRLSGANVLTF.